The 3 T cell receptor beta chains below come from one sample, sequenced in a study of blood T cell repertoires in COVID-19. The protocol was immunoSEQ multiplex PCR, while the TCRdb copy is restricted to in-frame clones and leaves out a portion. The profile shows some 120,000 clones, more than 70% of them singletons. The material sequenced was peripheral blood. The receptor set was obtained from a human donor in a cohort sampled during active COVID-19.

The rearrangement joins TRBV5-1 to TRBJ1-1; perhaps TRBD1 as D (5 bases). Trimming stripped 2 bases from V and 2 bases from J, with 13 bases between. Germline V gene sequence: CDR1 SGHRS, CDR2 YFSETQ. CDR3 size: 15 residues. The CDR3 bases are TGCGCCAGCAGCTTTTTCCCGGGACTTAACACTGAAGCTTTCTTT. Translated, it gives CASSFFPGLNTEAFF.

The chain combines TRBV19 with TRBJ2-1; D not certain. V lost 3 bases and J lost 4, with 10 bases in between. The CDR3 length is 14 residues. Germline CDR1 and CDR2: LNHDA and SQIVND (reference sequence). The CDR3 is CASSIGYSYNEQFF. Written as DNA, the CDR3 is TGTGCCAGTAGTATCGGTTACAGTTACAATGAGCAGTTCTTC.

The chain carries TRBV28 and TRBJ1-5, with D perhaps matching TRBD1 (6 bases). The V gene lost 5 bases and the J gene lost 3 bases, with 8 bases spanning the gap. This CDR3 has 13 residues. The germline V gene encodes CDR1 MDHEN and CDR2 SYDVKM. The CDR3 reads CASSGDNNQPQHF. The CDR3 nucleotides read TGTGCCAGCAGTGGGGACAACAATCAGCCCCAGCATTTT. The complete variable domain, with remaining parts taken from reference TRBV28 and TRBJ1-5, reads DVKVTQSSRYLVKRTGEKVFLECVQDMDHENMFWYRQDPGLGLRLIYFSYDVKMKEKGDIPEGYSVSREKKERFSLILESASTNQTSMYLCASSGDNNQPQHFGDGTRLSIL.